The next 32 T cell receptor beta chains were all read from a single sample in a study of shared clonotypes between healthy human individuals (TCRdb year 2020). Receptors were amplified or captured by the immunoSEQ multiplex PCR assay. TCRdb's version of the immuneACCESS table is confined to in-frame rearrangements and falls short of the full clone set. An unresolved V gene accounts for under half of the shortfall where checked; the remainder is of unknown origin. The table for this sample lists more than 400,000 clones; approximately 94% of them were counted only once. The ten biggest clones cover 0.05% to 0.08% of the sample. The sequencing input was naive CD4+ T cells sorted from blood. Reading the label with the study, this specimen's cell subset or site is: CD45RA+ positively selected. These receptors originate from a woman aged 25 to 39 in good health.

The chain is built from TRBV7-9 and TRBJ2-3, with 13 bases that match TRBD2. Germline V CDR1 and CDR2: SEHNR, FQNEAQ (reference sequence). J was trimmed by 0 bases and V by 5 bases; bases with no gene match: 5. The length of the CDR3 is 17 residues. CDR3 in amino acids: CASSLGTSGTSTDTQYF. CDR3 nucleotide sequence: TGTGCCAGCAGCCTCGGGACTAGCGGGACTAGCACAGATACGCAGTATTTT.

This chain connects TRBV25-1 to TRBJ2-2; D is uncertain. Deletions cut 2 bases from V and 3 bases from J, with 10 bases between. The CDR3 runs 15 residues. CDR1 is MGHDK and CDR2 is SYGVNS in the germline V gene. In DNA form, the CDR3 reads TGTGCCAGCAGTGAAGTTGACAAGGACACCGGGGAGCTGTTTTTT. Amino acid sequence: CASSEVDKDTGELFF.

The CDR3: CATSKGTGLNQPQHF. DNA of the CDR3: TGTGCCACCAGCAAAGGAACAGGTCTGAATCAGCCCCAGCATTTT. The V call is TRBV15, the J call TRBJ1-5, with a tentative D call TRBD1 (5 bases). CDR3 length equals 15 residues. Germline CDR1 is LNHNV and CDR2 is YYDKDF (reference sequence). The V end lost 4 bases, the J end lost 4 bases, and 14 bases lay between the germline ends.

V is TRBV11-1 and J is TRBJ2-3, with 7 nucleotides matching TRBD2. CDR3 length: 13 residues. Losses at the gene ends were 0 bases for V and 8 bases for J; bases not matched to a gene: 2. Per the germline V gene, CDR1 is SGHAT and CDR2 is FQDESV (reference sequence). The CDR3 sequence: CASSLAREATQYF. The CDR3, as DNA: TGTGCCAGCAGCTTAGCCCGGGAGGCTACGCAGTATTTT.

The chain links TRBV19 to TRBJ2-2, with D perhaps TRBD2 (6 bases). Germline V lookup: CDR1 LNHDA, CDR2 SQIVND (reference sequence). The CDR3 extends over 14 amino acids. Trimming took off 7 bases at V and 0 bases at J, with 9 bases between the two ends. The CDR3 spells CASTGTPNTGELFF. As DNA, the CDR3 is TGTGCCAGTACCGGGACTCCGAACACCGGGGAGCTGTTTTTT.

There are a few counts of this clone. This chain links TRBV2 with TRBJ2-7; 7 bases are shared with TRBD2. The trim removed 4 bases at V and 4 bases at J, leaving 7 bases unmatched. The CDR3 covers 14 residues. CDR1 is SNHLY and CDR2 is FYNNEI in the germline V gene. The CDR3 sequence: CASSGLAGAYEQYF. CDR3 sequence (DNA): TGTGCCAGCAGTGGACTAGCCGGAGCTTACGAGCAGTACTTC.

The V gene is TRBV20-1, the J gene TRBJ1-1; D remains ambiguous. V lost 7 bases, J lost 0 bases, and 6 bases lay in between. The CDR3 extends over 11 amino acids. The germline CDR1 and CDR2 sequences are DFQATT and SNEGSKA (reference sequence). The CDR3 is CSGLLNTEAFF. CDR3 DNA: TGCAGTGGACTACTGAACACTGAAGCTTTCTTT.

The count of this clone is one. The chain couples TRBV7-9 to TRBJ1-4, with D uncertain. The CDR3 length is 16 residues. Germline lookup yields CDR1 SEHNR and CDR2 FQNEAQ (reference sequence). The ends were cut back, 1 base at V and 6 bases at J, with 15 bases in the middle. As DNA, the CDR3 is TGTGCCAGCAGCTTAGGATCGGGAGGGATGGATGAAAAACTGTTTTTT. Protein sequence: CASSLGSGGMDEKLFF.

V and J are TRBV5-1 and TRBJ1-3, with D tentatively TRBD1 (6 bases). This CDR3 has 16 amino acids. Trimming cost V 1 base and J 2 bases, with 13 bases left between them. Per the germline V gene, CDR1 is SGHRS and CDR2 is YFSETQ. CDR3 in amino acids: CASSLSTRGTGNTIYF. DNA of the CDR3: TGCGCCAGCAGCTTGAGCACCAGGGGCACTGGAAACACCATATATTTT. Full variable domain (rest looked up from reference TRBV5-1 and TRBJ1-3): KAGVTQTPRYLIKTRGQQVTLSCSPISGHRSVSWYQQTPGQGLQFLFEYFSETQRNKGNFPGRFSGRQFSNSRSEMNVSTLELGDSALYLCASSLSTRGTGNTIYFGEGSWLTVV.

The V gene is TRBV9, the J gene TRBJ2-6; possibly TRBD2 for D (5 bases). Trimming took off 3 bases at V and 4 bases at J, with 11 bases between the two ends. The germline V gene encodes CDR1 SGDLS and CDR2 YYNGEE. The CDR3 is 15 amino acids. CDR3 nucleotide sequence: TGTGCCAGCAGCGAGCGGAAGGCGGGGGCCAACGTCCTGACTTTC. This codes for CASSERKAGANVLTF. Looking up the rest from reference TRBV9 and TRBJ2-6 gives the full variable domain: DSGVTQTPKHLITATGQRVTLRCSPRSGDLSVYWYQQSLDQGLQFLIQYYNGEERAKGNILERFSAQQFPDLHSELNLSSLELGDSALYFCASSERKAGANVLTFGAGSRLTVL.

J is TRBJ1-4 and V is TRBV5-1, with a possible D match to TRBD1 (6 bases). Trimming took 5 bases from V and 5 from J, leaving 13 bases between them. This CDR3 has 14 residues. Germline V gene sequence: CDR1 SGHRS, CDR2 YFSETQ. CDR3 loop: CASRLKGENEKLFF. The CDR3 DNA reads TGCGCCAGCAGACTAAAGGGGGAAAATGAAAAACTGTTTTTT. The full variable domain, its missing parts supplied by reference TRBV5-1 and TRBJ1-4, is KAGVTQTPRYLIKTRGQQVTLSCSPISGHRSVSWYQQTPGQGLQFLFEYFSETQRNKGNFPGRFSGRQFSNSRSEMNVSTLELGDSALYLCASRLKGENEKLFFGSGTQLSVL.

The rearrangement uses TRBV6-5 and TRBJ1-2; TRBD1 aligns across 7 bases. Germline CDR1 is MNHEY and CDR2 is SVGAGI. V gave up 5 bases and J gave up 8 bases; unmatched junction bases: 5. The length of the CDR3 is 12 residues. CDR3 amino acids: CASSPHRGGYTF. The CDR3 nucleotides are TGTGCCAGCAGTCCGCACAGGGGCGGCTACACCTTC.

This clone has only one observation. The genes are TRBV7-9 and TRBJ1-1; D is ambiguous. Per germline, CDR1 SEHNR and CDR2 FQNEAQ (reference sequence). V lost 1 base and J lost 4, with 10 bases in between. There are 14 residues in the CDR3. The CDR3 DNA is TGTGCCAGCAGCTTAGGCCAGAGTCGCACTGAAGCTTTCTTT. Its protein product is CASSLGQSRTEAFF.

The V call is TRBV28, the J call TRBJ2-7; the D gene is possibly TRBD1 (6 bases). This CDR3 is built from 15 residues. CDR1 is MDHEN, CDR2 SYDVKM, per germline. V lost 1 base, J lost 12 bases, and 22 bases lay in between. The CDR3 sequence is CASSLSVQGRNLRYF. DNA for the CDR3: TGTGCCAGCAGTTTATCTGTCCAGGGGCGGAATTTACGGTACTTC.

V and J are TRBV27 and TRBJ2-5, with 9 bases that match TRBD2. V shed 1 base, J shed 0 bases, and the junction held 6 bases outside the gene matches. CDR1 is MNHEY and CDR2 is SMNVEV in the germline V gene (reference sequence). The CDR3 covers 17 residues. The CDR3 coding sequence is TGTGCCAGCAGTTTATGGGCTAGCGGGAAGTACCAAGAGACCCAGTACTTC. Its protein product is CASSLWASGKYQETQYF.

The chain employs TRBV5-8 and TRBJ2-5; no definite D call. The CDR3 has 14 residues. Trimming stripped 0 bases from V and 2 bases from J, with 8 bases between. Germline-derived CDR1 and CDR2 are SGHTS and YDEGEE. The CDR3 DNA sequence: TGTGCCAGCAGCTTGGTGGCGGCACAAGAGACCCAGTACTTC. The encoded protein is CASSLVAAQETQYF.

The chain uses TRBV21-1 and TRBJ2-1; the table assigns TRBD2, which was not confirmed against the DNA. TRBV21-1 is termed a pseudogene. The CDR3 is made up of 19 amino acids. CDR3 in DNA: TGTGCCAGCAGCCAAACTAGCGGGAGGGTAAATAGCTCCTACAATGAGCAGTTCTTC. This sequence encodes CASSQTSGRVNSSYNEQFF.

The gene calls are TRBV5-4 and TRBJ2-3, with 14 bases fitting TRBD2. The V segment lost 3 bases and the J segment 5 bases; nucleotides outside the gene matches: 5. Germline-derived CDR1 and CDR2 are SGHNT and YYREEE (reference sequence). This CDR3 is 16 amino acids long. CDR3 nucleotide sequence: TGTGCCAGCAGCTGGGGACTAGCGGGAGTGAGAGATACGCAGTATTTT. Protein product: CASSWGLAGVRDTQYF.

The rearrangement joins TRBV5-6 to TRBJ2-7; D may be TRBD2 (5 bases). Trimming took 4 bases from V and 1 from J, leaving 15 bases between them. The CDR3 is 15 residues long. Germline CDR1 is SGHDT and CDR2 is YYEEEE. CDR3 DNA: TGTGCCAGCAGCGTATCCGGAACTAGTTCCTACGAGCAGTACTTC. Residues: CASSVSGTSSYEQYF.

V is TRBV19 and J is TRBJ2-7; 10 bases agree with TRBD1. The germline V gene has CDR1 LNHDA and CDR2 SQIVND (reference sequence). This CDR3 contains 15 residues. With V trimmed by 7 bases and J by 3 bases, 9 bases remained unmatched. The CDR3 spells CASTWDRDRGYEQYF. In DNA form, the CDR3 reads TGTGCCAGTACTTGGGACCGGGACAGGGGCTACGAGCAGTACTTC.

The chain carries TRBV5-1 and TRBJ2-7; TRBD1 aligns across 8 bases. From germline, CDR1 is SGHRS and CDR2 YFSETQ. The CDR3 length is 14 residues. V shed 3 bases and J 0 bases; nucleotides not matched to a gene: 2. The CDR3 bases are TGCGCCAGCAGCTGGGACAGGTCCTCCTACGAGCAGTACTTC. Translation gives CASSWDRSSYEQYF.

The V call is TRBV10-1, the J call TRBJ2-2; D not certain. CDR1 is WNHNN and CDR2 is SYGVQD in the germline V gene (reference sequence). Trimming removed 4 bases at V and 0 bases at J, with 9 bases between. The CDR3 loop spans 15 amino acids. CDR3 in amino acids: CASSAGGANTGELFF. The CDR3 coding sequence is TGCGCCAGCAGTGCGGGCGGAGCGAACACCGGGGAGCTGTTTTTT.

The CDR3: CASILSSGGNTEAFF. Here the CDR3 DNA reads TGCGCCAGCATCTTATCATCGGGCGGGAACACTGAAGCTTTCTTT. The chain employs TRBV5-1 and TRBJ1-1, with unresolved D. The CDR3 loop spans 15 amino acids. Germline CDR1 reads SGHRS; CDR2 reads YFSETQ. V was trimmed by 6 bases and J by 1 base, leaving 16 bases between them.

The V call is TRBV9, the J call TRBJ2-7; D is perhaps TRBD2 (6 bases). CDR1 SGDLS and CDR2 YYNGEE come from the germline V gene. CDR3 length: 14 amino acids. V dropped 4 bases and J dropped 0 bases, with 11 bases sitting between them. DNA for the CDR3: TGTGCCAGCAGCATAGCGGCACTCTCCTACGAGCAGTACTTC. Translating it yields CASSIAALSYEQYF.

This clone came up once. The chain joins TRBV5-1 to TRBJ2-7, with D perhaps TRBD2 (6 bases). Germline CDR1 and CDR2: SGHRS and YFSETQ. This CDR3 is built from 15 residues. The ends were cut back, 0 bases at V and 5 bases at J, with 15 bases in the middle. CDR3 DNA: TGCGCCAGCAGCTTGGGTAGCGGAGTGGTAAACGAGCAGTACTTC. This sequence encodes CASSLGSGVVNEQYF.

This chain links TRBV2 with TRBJ1-3; the D gene is possibly TRBD1 (5 bases). Germline V CDR1 and CDR2: SNHLY, FYNNEI. The length of the CDR3 is 16 residues. Trimming removed 6 bases from V and 4 bases from J, with 19 bases in between. The chain's CDR3 is CASRGPLLPSGNTIYF. CDR3 nucleotides: TGTGCCAGCAGGGGGCCACTCCTACCGTCAGGAAACACCATATATTTT.

V is TRBV7-9 and J is TRBJ2-7; TRBD2 is a possible D gene (5 bases). Germline-derived CDR1 and CDR2 are SEHNR and FQNEAQ (reference sequence). Trimming shortened V by 4 bases and J by 9 bases, and 13 bases separated the two germline ends. The CDR3 is 12 residues long. In DNA, the CDR3 is TGTGCCAGCAGCTCTGTAACCGAGGGGCAGTACTTC. Its protein is CASSSVTEGQYF. Variable domain in full (rest from reference TRBV7-9 and TRBJ2-7): DTGVSQNPRHKITKRGQNVTFRCDPISEHNRLYWYRQTLGQGPEFLTYFQNEAQLEKSRLLSDRFSAERPKGSFSTLEIQRTEQGDSAMYLCASSSVTEGQYFGPGTRLTVT.

The chain employs TRBV5-1 and TRBJ2-7, with 11 bases matching TRBD2. V lost 2 bases, J lost 6 bases, and 7 bases stayed unmatched. The CDR3 consists of 15 residues. Germline V gives CDR1 SGHRS, CDR2 YFSETQ. As DNA, the CDR3 is TGCGCCAGCAGCTTTAGCGGGAGGGCCGCTAGCGAGCAGTACTTC. Its protein product is CASSFSGRAASEQYF.

The chain is built from TRBV4-1 and TRBJ2-5, with 8 bases lining up with TRBD1. The J call may be mistaken, given a closer DNA end match to TRBJ2-7. The CDR3 spans 15 residues. The germline V gene encodes CDR1 MGHRA and CDR2 YSYEKL. CDR3 nucleotide sequence: TGCGCCAGCAGCCAAGGGGGGACAGGCACGTACGAGCAGTACTTC. Its protein is CASSQGGTGTYEQYF.

The chain combines TRBV6-5 with TRBJ2-5, with D hard to call. Matching the DNA end better, TRBJ2-7 makes the J call doubtful. CDR3 length: 13 amino acids. Germline-derived CDR1 and CDR2 are MNHEY and SVGAGI. The CDR3 coding sequence is TGTGCCAGCAGTTACTCTGCCCTGTACGAGCAGTACTTC. This translates into CASSYSALYEQYF.

The chain carries TRBV6-5 and TRBJ1-5; D may be TRBD1 (5 bases). V shed 6 bases and J shed 7 bases, with 13 bases lying between them. This CDR3 comprises 13 residues. Germline V gives CDR1 MNHEY, CDR2 SVGAGI. The CDR3 loop reads CASSRTLGQPQHF. The CDR3 nucleotides are TGTGCCAGCAGCAGGACATTGGGGCAGCCCCAGCATTTT.

The rearrangement uses TRBV28 and TRBJ2-7, with 7 bases fitting TRBD1. Losses at the gene ends were 7 bases for V and 2 bases for J; bases not matched to a gene: 5. The V gene's germline CDR1 is MDHEN and CDR2 SYDVKM. CDR3 size: 13 residues. The CDR3 sequence: CASTQGSPYEQYF. Written as DNA, the CDR3 is TGTGCCAGCACACAGGGGTCCCCCTACGAGCAGTACTTC.